The T cell receptor (beta chain) under discussion was sequenced for a study of cytomegalovirus exposure and HLA in healthy donors. Turning to the study itself: HLA-typed donors were the source of about 85 million unique TCRs, which an early data release held. Study-level findings and limits: Across donors, sequencing depth was assumed by presence/absence analyses to be roughly uniform.

As regards this clone: The antigen remains undetermined.

This CDR3 comprises 14 residues. In germline, CDR1 is LNHDA, CDR2 SQIVND (reference sequence). The germline V and J ends were trimmed by 6 bases and 6 bases, with 14 bases remaining between them. A multiplex PCR was run with 60 Vbeta primers and 13 Jbeta primers. The assay was immunoSEQ multiplex PCR, and TCRdb's table has in-frame clones only and misses some. The data contain fewer than 100,000 clones, just under 80% of them seen just once; the ten biggest clones take up about 4.2%. This TCR was sampled from a male donor in good health and CMV-seropositive. The J gene is TRBJ2-2, the V gene TRBV19; D not resolved. Specimen: PBMCs. The CDR3 region is CASSPYLSPGELFF. The CDR3 DNA follows: TGTGCCAGTAGCCCCTACTTAAGTCCCGGGGAGCTGTTTTTT.